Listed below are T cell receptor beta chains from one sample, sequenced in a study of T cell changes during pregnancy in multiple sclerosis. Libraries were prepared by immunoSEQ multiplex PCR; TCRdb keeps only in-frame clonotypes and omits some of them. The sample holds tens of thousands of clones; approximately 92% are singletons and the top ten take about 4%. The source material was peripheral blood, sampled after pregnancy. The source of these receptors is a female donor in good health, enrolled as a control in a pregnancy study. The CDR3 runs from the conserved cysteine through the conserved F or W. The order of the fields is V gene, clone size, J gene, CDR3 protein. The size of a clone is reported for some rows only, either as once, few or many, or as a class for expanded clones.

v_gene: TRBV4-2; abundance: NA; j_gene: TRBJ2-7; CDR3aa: CASSRSGGSSYEQYF
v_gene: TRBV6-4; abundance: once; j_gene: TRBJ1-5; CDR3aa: CASSDSRPTFSSNQPQHF
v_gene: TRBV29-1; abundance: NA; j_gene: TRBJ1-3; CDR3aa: CSVEDGGISGNTIYF
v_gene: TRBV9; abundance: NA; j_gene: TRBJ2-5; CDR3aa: CASSPQGLEKETQYF
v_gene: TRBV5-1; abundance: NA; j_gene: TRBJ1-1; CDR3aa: CASSIATGWIAEAFF
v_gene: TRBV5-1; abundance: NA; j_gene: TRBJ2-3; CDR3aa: CASSLAIGQDTSTDTQYF
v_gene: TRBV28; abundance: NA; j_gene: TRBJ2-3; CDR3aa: CASIQAGVNPDTQYF
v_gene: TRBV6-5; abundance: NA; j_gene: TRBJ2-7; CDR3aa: CASSTSGTSYEQYF
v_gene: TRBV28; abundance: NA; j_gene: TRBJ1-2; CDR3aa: CASSRRGYGYTF
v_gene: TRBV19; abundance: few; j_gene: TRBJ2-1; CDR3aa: CASSIGRGSYNEQFF
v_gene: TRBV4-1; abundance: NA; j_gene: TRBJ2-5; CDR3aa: CASSPPERGETQYF
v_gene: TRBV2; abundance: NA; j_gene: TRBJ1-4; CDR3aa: CASTRGQGAVKLFF
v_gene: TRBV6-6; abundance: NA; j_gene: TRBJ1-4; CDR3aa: CASREPGEKEKLFF
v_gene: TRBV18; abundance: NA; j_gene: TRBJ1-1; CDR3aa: CASSPQATVQNTEAFF
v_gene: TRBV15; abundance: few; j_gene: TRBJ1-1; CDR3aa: CATSRDWTGVNTEAFF
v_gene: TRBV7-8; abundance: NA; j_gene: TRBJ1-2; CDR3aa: CASRQIGVHRGVPQGANYGYTF
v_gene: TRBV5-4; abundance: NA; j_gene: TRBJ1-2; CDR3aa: CASGTGLLVYGYTF
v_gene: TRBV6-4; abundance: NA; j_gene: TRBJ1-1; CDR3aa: CASSEGAETEAFF
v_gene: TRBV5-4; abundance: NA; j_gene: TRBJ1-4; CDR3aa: CASSPAGTAQTTNEKLFF
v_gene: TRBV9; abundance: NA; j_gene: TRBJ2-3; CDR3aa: CASSSGQGPTDTQYF
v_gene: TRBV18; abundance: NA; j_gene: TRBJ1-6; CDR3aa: CASSPLDRDSPLHF
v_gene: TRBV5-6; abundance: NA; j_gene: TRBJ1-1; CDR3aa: CASSLRGMNTEAFF
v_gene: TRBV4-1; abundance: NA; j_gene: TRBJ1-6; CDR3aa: CASRQVGGSPLHF
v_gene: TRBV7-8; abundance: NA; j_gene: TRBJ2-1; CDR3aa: CASSQGQGGLGEQFF
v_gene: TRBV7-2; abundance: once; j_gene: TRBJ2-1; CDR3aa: CASTGLAGYNEQFF
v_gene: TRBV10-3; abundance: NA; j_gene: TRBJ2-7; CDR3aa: CAISANMREQYF
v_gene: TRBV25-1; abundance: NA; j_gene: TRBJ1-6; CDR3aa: CASSEYATGVMTPLHF
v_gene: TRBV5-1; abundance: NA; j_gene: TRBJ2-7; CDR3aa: CASSLEGAGQYEQYF
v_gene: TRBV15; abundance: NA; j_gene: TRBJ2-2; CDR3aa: CATSRDLPGQPHTGELFF
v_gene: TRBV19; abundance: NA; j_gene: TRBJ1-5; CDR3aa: CASSRLEGVGIMRYDQPQHF
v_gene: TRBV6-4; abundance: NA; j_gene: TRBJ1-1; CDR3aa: CASSEPRETEAFF
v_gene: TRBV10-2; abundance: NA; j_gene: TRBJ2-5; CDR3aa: CASRNRDRGSETQYF
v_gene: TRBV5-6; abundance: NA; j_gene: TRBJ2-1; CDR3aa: CASSLMGLVGDNEQFF
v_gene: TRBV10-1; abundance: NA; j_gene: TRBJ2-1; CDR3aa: CASRLAGVSEQFF
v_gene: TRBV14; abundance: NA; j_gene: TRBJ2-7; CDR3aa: CASRPSGSNEQYF
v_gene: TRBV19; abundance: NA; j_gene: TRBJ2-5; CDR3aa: CASSLTGTGGETQYF
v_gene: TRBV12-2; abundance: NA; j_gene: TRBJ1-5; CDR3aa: CASRSDRGSNQPQHF
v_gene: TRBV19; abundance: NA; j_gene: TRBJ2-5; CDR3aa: CASSGAGLGWETQYF
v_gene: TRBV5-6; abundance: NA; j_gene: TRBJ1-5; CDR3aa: CASSMTGGQPQHF
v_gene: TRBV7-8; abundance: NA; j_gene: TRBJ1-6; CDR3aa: CASSYGQGASPLHF
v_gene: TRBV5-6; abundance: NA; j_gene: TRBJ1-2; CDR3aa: CASSLPSIPEYTF
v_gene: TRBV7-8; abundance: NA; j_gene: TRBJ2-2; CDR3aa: CASSLARISGGITGELFF
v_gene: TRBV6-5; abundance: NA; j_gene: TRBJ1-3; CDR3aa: CASSRTGGNTIYF
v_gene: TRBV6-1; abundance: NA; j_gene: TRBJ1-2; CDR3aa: CASGRQAPQGGYTF
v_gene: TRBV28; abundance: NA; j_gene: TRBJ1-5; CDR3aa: CASRYAETGTGKGQPQHF
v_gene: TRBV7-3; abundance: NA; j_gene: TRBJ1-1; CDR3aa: CASSVGPGGTEAFF
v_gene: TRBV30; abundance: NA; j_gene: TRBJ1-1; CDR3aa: CAWSLGRSRYMNTEAFF
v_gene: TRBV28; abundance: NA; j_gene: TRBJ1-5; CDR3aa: CASSFVRQITNQPQHF
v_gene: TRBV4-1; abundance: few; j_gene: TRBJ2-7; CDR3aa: CASSFRTGFYEQYF
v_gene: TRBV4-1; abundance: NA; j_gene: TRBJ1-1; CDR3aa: CASSKPGGRNTEAFF
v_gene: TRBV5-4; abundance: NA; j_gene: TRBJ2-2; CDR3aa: CASSQGLAGTGELFF
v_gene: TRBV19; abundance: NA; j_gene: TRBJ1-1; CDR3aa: CASSIVREKNTEAFF
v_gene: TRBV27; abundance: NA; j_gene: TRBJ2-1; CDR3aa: CASSPLSGGDKQFF
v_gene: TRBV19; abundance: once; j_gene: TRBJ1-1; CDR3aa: CASSTGQGSTEAFF
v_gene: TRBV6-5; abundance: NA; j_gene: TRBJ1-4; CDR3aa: CASSYEGEKLFF
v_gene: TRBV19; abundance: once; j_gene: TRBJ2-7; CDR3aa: CASSISQVYEQYF
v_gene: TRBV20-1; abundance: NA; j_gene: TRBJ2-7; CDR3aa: CSAAEPYEQYF
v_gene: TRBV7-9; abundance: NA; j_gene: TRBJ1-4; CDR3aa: CASSRWTEANEKLFF
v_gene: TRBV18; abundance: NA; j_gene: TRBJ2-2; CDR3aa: CASSPPTSGGTTGELFF
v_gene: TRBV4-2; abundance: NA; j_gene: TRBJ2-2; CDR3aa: CASSQDSYSTAGELFF